The rows below give T cell receptor beta chains drawn from one sample of a study of CD8 T cells in ankylosing spondylitis. TCRdb redid the calling of the 5' RACE reads with MiXCR, one entry per CDR3 protein. The data contain around 540,000 distinct CDR3 sequences, roughly 13% of them singletons. Sequencing was performed on blood, either unsorted or a sorted T cell fraction (not recorded which). These receptors all come from a male donor with ankylosing spondylitis. Both conserved end residues are part of each CDR3. D genes are given only for firm matches. Part of the rows lack a size; the others show once, few, many or a class for expanded clones.

TRBJ2-2 | - | TRBV29-1 | - | TGCAGCGGGGGGCTGGGTATCACCGGGGAGCTGTTTTTT | CSGGLGITGELFF
TRBJ1-1 | TRBD1 | TRBV20-1 | - | TGCAGTGCTAGCAGGGGGCTCGCTGAAGCTTTCTTT | CSASRGLAEAFF
TRBJ2-2 | TRBD1 | TRBV29-1 | many | TGCAGCGTTCTTTTGGACAGGGGGTTACGAGGCACCGGGGAGCTGTTTTTT | CSVLLDRGLRGTGELFF
TRBJ2-5 | TRBD2 | TRBV5-1 | many | TGCGCCAGCAGCTTGCCGCCCCTACGGCTAGCGGGATATGGGACCCAGTACTTC | CASSLPPLRLAGYGTQYF
TRBJ1-2 | - | TRBV15 | few | TGTGCCACCAGCAGAGATCGGGGGCCCTACTATGGCTACACCTTC | CATSRDRGPYYGYTF
TRBJ1-2 | TRBD1 | TRBV20-1 | - | TGCAGTGCTAGAGCGCCGACAGGGGTGTATGGCTACACCTTC | CSARAPTGVYGYTF
TRBJ1-1 | - | TRBV10-1 | many | TGCGCCAGCAGTGAGTCGGGGTACACTGAAGCTTTCTTT | CASSESGYTEAFF
TRBJ2-4 | - | TRBV21-1 | few | TGTGCCAGCAGCAAAGGAGGTAAACCGGGACAGCAAAACATTCAGTACTTC | CASSKGGKPGQQNIQYF
TRBJ1-1 | - | TRBV29-1 | few | TGCAGCGGCTCTGGGGGGGACACTGAAGCTTTCTTT | CSGSGGDTEAFF
TRBJ2-1 | TRBD2 | TRBV13 | few | TGTGCCAGCAGCTTAGCGCTAGCGGGTGATGAGCAGTTCTTC | CASSLALAGDEQFF
TRBJ2-1 | - | TRBV20-1 | few | TGCAGTGGGGATGGGAGCTCCTACAATGAGCAGTTCTTC | CSGDGSSYNEQFF
TRBJ2-7 | - | TRBV7-9 | - | TGTGCCAGCACCGCCGGGGCGGCCTACGAGCAGTACTTC | CASTAGAAYEQYF
TRBJ2-5 | TRBD1 | TRBV4-1 | - | TGCGCCAGCAGCCGTTCCGGGACAGTCCAAGAGACCCAGTACTTC | CASSRSGTVQETQYF
TRBJ2-1 | TRBD2 | TRBV7-2 | many | TGTGCCAGCAGCCTCGGGGCCTTAGCGGGAGCCGCACAGTTCTTC | CASSLGALAGAAQFF
TRBJ2-2 | TRBD2 | TRBV7-9 | - | TGTGCCAGCAGCTCAAGACTAGCGGGAGGGCCTGGCGGGGAGCTGTTTTTT | CASSSRLAGGPGGELFF
TRBJ2-3 | TRBD1 | TRBV11-2 | - | TGTGCCAGCAGCTTCACCGGGACAGGGGGCTCAGATACGCAGTATTTT | CASSFTGTGGSDTQYF
TRBJ1-2 | - | TRBV10-3 | many | TGTGCCGTCACCGGGAGCCCGGAAAATGATGGCTACACCTTC | CAVTGSPENDGYTF
TRBJ2-1 | - | TRBV5-1 | many | TGCGCCAGCAGCTTGGGGGAACGCAATGAGCAGTTCTTC | CASSLGERNEQFF
TRBJ1-2 | TRBD1 | TRBV11-1 | few | TGTGCCAGCAGCTTAATCGCCGGGACAGGAGCCCCGTGGTATGGCTACACCTTC | CASSLIAGTGAPWYGYTF
TRBJ2-1 | TRBD2 | TRBV2 | few | TGTGCCAGCAGTGACACTAGCGGGAGGAGTGAGCAGTTCTTC | CASSDTSGRSEQFF
TRBJ1-4 | TRBD1 | TRBV4-2 | many | TGTGCCAGCAGCCAAGAAGGTCGACTGACAGGGGCGGAAAAACTGTTTTTT | CASSQEGRLTGAEKLFF
TRBJ1-2 | - | TRBV5-6 | - | TGTGCCAGCAGCTTCTCCGGGGAGTATGGCTACACCTTC | CASSFSGEYGYTF
TRBJ1-1 | TRBD1 | TRBV28 | few | TGTGCCAGCAGTTTCCGGACAGGGGTCACTGAAGCTTTCTTT | CASSFRTGVTEAFF
TRBJ2-3 | - | TRBV7-2 | few | TGTGCCAGCAGCTTAAGGTCGCAGGGTCCTACGCAGTATTTT | CASSLRSQGPTQYF
TRBJ1-1 | - | TRBV29-1 | few | TGCAGCGGTGAGGGGGGGAGAACTGAAGCTTTCTTT | CSGEGGRTEAFF
TRBJ1-1 | - | TRBV29-1 | - | TGCAGCGTTGCCCCCACTCTGGGTACATTGAACACTGAAGCTTTCTTT | CSVAPTLGTLNTEAFF
TRBJ1-4 | - | TRBV7-2 | few | TGTGCCAGCAGCTTAGCGCCAGGGATGGATGAAAAACTGTTTTTT | CASSLAPGMDEKLFF
TRBJ2-3 | TRBD2 | TRBV7-9 | few | TGTGCCAGCAGCTTAGGGGGACTAGCAGATACGCAGTATTTT | CASSLGGLADTQYF
TRBJ2-3 | TRBD2 | TRBV4-1 | - | TGCGCCAGCAGCCGCCCACTAGCGGGACTTAGCACAGATACGCAGTATTTT | CASSRPLAGLSTDTQYF
TRBJ2-3 | TRBD2 | TRBV11-2 | - | TGTGCCAGCAGCCCTAAGGGTAGTAGCGGGTACACAGATACGCAGTATTTT | CASSPKGSSGYTDTQYF
TRBJ1-3 | - | TRBV7-9 | - | TGTGCCAGCAGCGCCAGGGGCTCTGGAAACACCATATATTTT | CASSARGSGNTIYF
TRBJ2-5 | - | TRBV6-1 | - | TGTGCCAGCAGTGCCTCTCTAGGGGCAGAGACCCAGTACTTC | CASSASLGAETQYF
TRBJ1-3 | - | TRBV27 | few | TGTGCCAGCAGCCTGGACGGACTCTCTGGAAACACCATATATTTT | CASSLDGLSGNTIYF
TRBJ2-1 | - | TRBV3-1 | - | TGTGCCAGCAGCCATCCCCCGCGGGAGCAGTTCTTC | CASSHPPREQFF
TRBJ1-4 | TRBD1 | TRBV2 | many | TGTGCCAGCAGTCGACAGGGGAGCGAAAAACTGTTTTTT | CASSRQGSEKLFF
TRBJ2-2 | - | TRBV11-2 | many | TGTGCCAGCAGCTTAAGGGGAGACGGAGGCGGGGAGCTGTTTTTT | CASSLRGDGGGELFF
TRBJ2-4 | TRBD1 | TRBV7-9 | few | TGTGCCGCGGGGACAGGGCTCCCTCTTCAGTACTTC | CAAGTGLPLQYF
TRBJ2-5 | TRBD1 | TRBV12-3/TRBV12-4 | - | TGTGCCAGCAGTTTAGGGCAGGGGGCGATTGTGTACTTC | CASSLGQGAIVYF
TRBJ2-1 | TRBD1 | TRBV11-1 | many | TGTGCCAGCACTACGATCCCCACCGGACAGGCCACCTACAATGAGCAGTTCTTC | CASTTIPTGQATYNEQFF
TRBJ2-1 | TRBD2 | TRBV6-5 | - | TGTGCCAGCAGTTACAGTAGCGGGAGAGGTCTCGACAATGAGCAGTTCTTC | CASSYSSGRGLDNEQFF
TRBJ2-6 | - | TRBV24-1 | - | TGTGCCGTGTCACCTACAAGGCTAAAGGTCCTGACTTTC | CAVSPTRLKVLTF
TRBJ2-1 | TRBD2 | TRBV27 | - | TGTGCCAGCAGTTCGATTGGCGCGGGAGAAAATGAGCAGTTCTTC | CASSSIGAGENEQFF
TRBJ1-1 | - | TRBV24-1 | few | TGTGCCACCAGTATGGGGGACACTGAAGCTTTCTTT | CATSMGDTEAFF
TRBJ2-2 | TRBD2 | TRBV24-1 | - | TGTGCCACCAGTGAAGTCGGGAGGGAACGCGCCGGGGAGCTGTTTTTT | CATSEVGRERAGELFF